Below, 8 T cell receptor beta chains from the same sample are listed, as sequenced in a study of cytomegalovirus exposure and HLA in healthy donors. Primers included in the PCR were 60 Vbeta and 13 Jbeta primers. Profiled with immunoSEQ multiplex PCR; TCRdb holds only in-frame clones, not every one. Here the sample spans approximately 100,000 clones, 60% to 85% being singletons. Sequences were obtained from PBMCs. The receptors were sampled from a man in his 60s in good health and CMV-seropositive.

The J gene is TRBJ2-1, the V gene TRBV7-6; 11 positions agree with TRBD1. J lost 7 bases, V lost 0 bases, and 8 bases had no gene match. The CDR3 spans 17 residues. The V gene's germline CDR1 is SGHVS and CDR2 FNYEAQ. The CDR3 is CASSLAILGQGGNEQFF. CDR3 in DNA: TGTGCCAGCAGCTTAGCGATCCTGGGACAGGGGGGAAATGAGCAGTTCTTC.

The CDR3 is CASSSAGGLANEKLFF. In DNA, the CDR3 is TGTGCCAGCAGCTCAGCCGGGGGACTGGCTAATGAAAAACTGTTTTTT. This sequence joins TRBV7-6 and TRBJ1-4, with a weak D call TRBD1 (5 bases). V lost 4 bases and J lost 3, with 15 bases in between. The CDR3 is 16 amino acids. Germline V gene lookup returns CDR1 SGHVS and CDR2 FNYEAQ. The full variable domain, in which reference TRBV7-6 and TRBJ1-4 provide the parts outside the CDR3, is GAGVSQSPRYKVTKRGQDVALRCDPISGHVSLYWYRQALGQGPEFLTYFNYEAQQDKSGLPNDRFSAERPEGSISTLTIQRTEQRDSAMYRCASSSAGGLANEKLFFGSGTQLSVL.

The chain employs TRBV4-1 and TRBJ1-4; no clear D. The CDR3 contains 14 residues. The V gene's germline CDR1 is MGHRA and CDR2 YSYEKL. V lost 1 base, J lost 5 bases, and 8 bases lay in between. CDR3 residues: CASSQGQLNEKLFF. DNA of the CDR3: TGCGCCAGCAGCCAAGGACAACTGAATGAAAAACTGTTTTTT.

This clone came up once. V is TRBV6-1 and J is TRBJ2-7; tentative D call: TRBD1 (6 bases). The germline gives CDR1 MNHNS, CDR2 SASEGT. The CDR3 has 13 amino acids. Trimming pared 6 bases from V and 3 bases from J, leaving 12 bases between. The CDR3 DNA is TGTGCCAGCAGGACAGGCCTAAACTACGAGCAGTACTTC. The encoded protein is CASRTGLNYEQYF.

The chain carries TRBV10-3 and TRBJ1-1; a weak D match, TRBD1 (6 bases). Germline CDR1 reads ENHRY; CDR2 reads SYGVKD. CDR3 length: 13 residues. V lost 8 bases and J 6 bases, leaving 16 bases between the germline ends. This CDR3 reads CAILRDTSSEAFF. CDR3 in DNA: TGTGCCATCCTGAGGGACACAAGCTCTGAAGCTTTCTTT.

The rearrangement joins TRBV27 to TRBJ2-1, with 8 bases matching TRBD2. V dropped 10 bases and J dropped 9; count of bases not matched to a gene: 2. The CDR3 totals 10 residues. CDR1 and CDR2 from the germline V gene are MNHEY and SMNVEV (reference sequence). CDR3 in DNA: TGTGCCACCGGGGGGGGTGAGCAGTTCTTC. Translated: CATGGGEQFF.

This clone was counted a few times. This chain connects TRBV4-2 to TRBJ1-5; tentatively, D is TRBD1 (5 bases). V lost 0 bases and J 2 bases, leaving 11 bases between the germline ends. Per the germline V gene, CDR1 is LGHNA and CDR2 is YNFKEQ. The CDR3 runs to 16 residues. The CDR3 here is CASSQEEGVGNQPQHF. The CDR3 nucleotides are TGTGCCAGCAGCCAAGAAGAAGGGGTTGGCAATCAGCCCCAGCATTTT.

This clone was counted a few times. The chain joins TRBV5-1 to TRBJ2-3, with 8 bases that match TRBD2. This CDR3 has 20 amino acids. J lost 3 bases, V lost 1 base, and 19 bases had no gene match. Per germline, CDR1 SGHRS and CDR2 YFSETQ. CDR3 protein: CASSLSSGGVSVGITDTQYF. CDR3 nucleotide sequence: TGCGCCAGCAGCTTGTCCAGCGGGGGAGTAAGTGTGGGGATAACAGATACGCAGTATTTT.